A single sample is the source of the 25 T cell receptor beta chains below, sequenced in a study of regulatory T cells. Study outcomes and limitations: Hydrophobic residues at CDR3 positions 6 and 7 were enriched in conventional CD4+ T cells of CD3G-deficient patients.

Amplification used 52 TRBV primers and 13 TRBJ primers. This table comes from immunoSEQ multiplex PCR, and its TCRdb copy is limited to in-frame clones, with some not included. The profile shows about 23,000 clones, about 88% of them singletons. Their antigen targets remain unknown. The sample consisted of conventional CD4+ T cells sorted from blood. These receptors were taken from a child younger than 18 with CD3G deficiency.

The chain links TRBV6-1 to TRBJ1-2; D is possibly TRBD1 (6 bases). Germline CDR1 MNHNS, CDR2 SASEGT. The V end lost 1 base, the J end lost 3 bases, and 12 bases lay between the germline ends. CDR3 length equals 15 residues. The CDR3 loop reads CASSEGGHSDYGYTF. The DNA of the CDR3 is TGTGCCAGCAGTGAAGGGGGACATTCAGACTATGGCTACACCTTC.

V and J are TRBV25-1 and TRBJ2-5; unclear D gene. The CDR3 loop spans 14 amino acids. CDR1 MGHDK and CDR2 SYGVNS come from the germline V gene. Trimming left V 5 bases short and J 5 bases short, with 15 bases between. In nucleotides, the CDR3 is TGTGCCAGCAGTACCGGACGGAGCCAGGAGACCCAGTACTTC. It yields the protein CASSTGRSQETQYF.

The genes are TRBV11-2 and TRBJ2-7; D unresolved. CDR1 is SGHAT, CDR2 FQNNGV, per germline. This CDR3 is built from 15 residues. V was cut by 2 bases and J by 3 bases, with 14 bases left in between. The CDR3 DNA sequence: TGTGCCAGCAGCTTAAATGCCGGCAGGAACTACGAGCAGTACTTC. Amino acid sequence: CASSLNAGRNYEQYF.

The V call is TRBV27, the J call TRBJ2-7, with 12 bases matching TRBD1. This CDR3 comprises 15 residues. The V gene's germline CDR1 is MNHEY and CDR2 SMNVEV (reference sequence). V trimming: 2 bases; J trimming: 4 bases; junction bases outside the gene matches: 3. CDR3 residues: CASSLKGQGAYEQYF. For the CDR3, the DNA is TGTGCCAGCAGTTTAAAGGGACAGGGGGCGTACGAGCAGTACTTC.

This chain uses TRBV28 with TRBJ2-1; D might be TRBD1 (6 bases). This CDR3 is built from 13 residues. Trimming stripped 4 bases from V and 12 bases from J, with 16 bases between. Germline V gene lookup returns CDR1 MDHEN and CDR2 SYDVKM. CDR3 amino acids: CASSSGPTGGQFF. Written as DNA, the CDR3 is TGTGCCAGCAGTTCGGGCCCGACAGGAGGGCAGTTCTTC.

The chain is built from TRBV7-8 and TRBJ2-7; TRBD2 might be the D (6 bases). Trimming stripped 1 base from V and 6 bases from J, with 16 bases between. The CDR3 is 15 residues long. Germline assignment: CDR1 SGHVS and CDR2 FQNEAQ. In DNA form, the CDR3 reads TGTGCCAGCAGCTTAGGAGCCGGGACTGGCTCCGAGCAGTACTTC. It specifies CASSLGAGTGSEQYF.

The chain joins TRBV7-8 to TRBJ2-7; the D gene is possibly TRBD1 (5 bases). Trimming removed 2 bases at V and 8 bases at J, with 10 bases between. The CDR3 totals 12 residues. The V gene's germline CDR1 is SGHVS and CDR2 FQNEAQ. CDR3 region: CASSLQGWQQYF. CDR3 coding DNA: TGTGCCAGCAGCTTACAGGGATGGCAGCAGTACTTC.

The J gene is TRBJ2-7, the V gene TRBV10-2; D ambiguous. Germline V gene data show CDR1 as WSHSY and CDR2 as SAAADI. V gave up 2 bases and J gave up 5 bases, with 10 bases separating them. This CDR3 comprises 13 residues. CDR3 amino acids: CASSEAGRHEQYF. CDR3 DNA: TGCGCCAGCAGTGAGGCCGGACGACACGAGCAGTACTTC.

The chain employs TRBV6-1 and TRBJ2-7, with 9 bases identical to TRBD1. Germline V gene sequence: CDR1 MNHNS, CDR2 SASEGT. V gave up 5 bases and J gave up 3 bases; unmatched junction bases: 5. The CDR3 has 14 amino acids. Here the CDR3 reads CASSPGQGVYEQYF. The CDR3 nucleotides are TGTGCCAGCAGTCCGGGACAGGGAGTCTACGAGCAGTACTTC.

The chain carries TRBV5-1 and TRBJ2-2; 8 bases match TRBD1. V lost 3 bases, J lost 7 bases, and 2 bases stayed unmatched. The CDR3 covers 13 residues. Germline V gene lookup returns CDR1 SGHRS and CDR2 YFSETQ. The CDR3 DNA sequence: TGCGCCAGCAGCTCGACAGGGGTCGGGGAGCTGTTTTTT. This encodes CASSSTGVGELFF.

The rearrangement links TRBV5-1 to TRBJ2-3; 7 bases agree with TRBD2. The CDR3 has 15 residues. J was trimmed by 4 bases and V by 0 bases; bases with no gene match: 5. Germline loops: CDR1 SGHRS, CDR2 YFSETQ. The CDR3 region is CASSLGQREADTQYF. CDR3 nucleotides: TGCGCCAGCAGCTTGGGCCAGCGGGAAGCAGATACGCAGTATTTT.

This chain links TRBV7-9 with TRBJ1-4; tentatively, D is TRBD1 (6 bases). CDR1 and CDR2 from the germline V gene are SEHNR and FQNEAQ (reference sequence). V lost 11 bases, J lost 5 bases, and 9 bases lay in between. The CDR3 extends over 11 amino acids. In nucleotides, the CDR3 is TGTGCCTCCCAGGGGAATGAAAAACTGTTTTTT. Protein product: CASQGNEKLFF.

CDR3 region: CASSFGRAHTGELFF. The CDR3 nucleotides read TGTGCCAGCAGTTTCGGCCGAGCCCACACCGGGGAGCTGTTTTTT. The gene calls are TRBV28 and TRBJ2-2; D is unclear. Germline V gene lookup returns CDR1 MDHEN and CDR2 SYDVKM. The CDR3 sequence is 15 residues long. Trimming stripped 3 bases from V and 3 bases from J, with 11 bases between.

The J gene is TRBJ1-1, the V gene TRBV30; possible D gene TRBD1, 5 bases. From germline, CDR1 is GTSNPN and CDR2 SVGIG (reference sequence). With 2 bases removed from V and 1 base from J, the gap between germline ends came to 14 bases. CDR3 length: 15 amino acids. The CDR3 sequence: CAWSKGYTGNTEAFF. The CDR3 nucleotides are TGTGCCTGGAGTAAGGGTTATACAGGGAACACTGAAGCTTTCTTT.

This clone has only one observation. The chain couples TRBV28 to TRBJ1-4; D perhaps matches TRBD1 (5 bases). Germline V gives CDR1 MDHEN, CDR2 SYDVKM. The CDR3 spans 14 residues. Trimming shortened V by 7 bases and J by 8 bases, and 17 bases separated the two germline ends. In nucleotides, the CDR3 is TGTGCCAGCAAAAATCCGGCAAGGGGCGAAAAACTGTTTTTT. This codes for CASKNPARGEKLFF.

The chain joins TRBV7-9 to TRBJ2-3; 13 bases are shared with TRBD2. The CDR3 spans 16 residues. From germline, CDR1 is SEHNR and CDR2 FQNEAQ (reference sequence). The V gene end was trimmed by 4 bases and the J gene end by 2 bases; junction bases not matched to a gene: 3. This chain's CDR3 is CASSWGLAGHTDTQYF. The CDR3 DNA reads as TGTGCCAGCAGCTGGGGACTAGCGGGGCACACAGATACGCAGTATTTT. Complete variable domain (other parts from reference TRBV7-9 and TRBJ2-3): DTGVSQNPRHKITKRGQNVTFRCDPISEHNRLYWYRQTLGQGPEFLTYFQNEAQLEKSRLLSDRFSAERPKGSFSTLEIQRTEQGDSAMYLCASSWGLAGHTDTQYFGPGTRLTVL.

The V and J genes are TRBV20-1 and TRBJ1-2, with D hard to call. Germline-derived CDR1 and CDR2 are DFQATT and SNEGSKA (reference sequence). The CDR3 has 11 residues. V was clipped by 3 bases and J by 2 bases, with 4 bases between them. CDR3 in DNA: TGCAGTGCTAGGGCAAACTATGGCTACACCTTC. The encoded protein is CSARANYGYTF.

The chain employs TRBV28 and TRBJ2-7; the D call may be TRBD1 or TRBD2 (6 bases each). Germline lookup yields CDR1 MDHEN and CDR2 SYDVKM. V shed 2 bases and J shed 3 bases, with 17 bases lying between them. CDR3 size: 16 residues. The CDR3 is CASSLGGTKYGYEQYF. DNA of the CDR3: TGTGCCAGCAGTTTAGGCGGGACAAAATACGGCTACGAGCAGTACTTC. Variable domain in full (rest from reference TRBV28 and TRBJ2-7): DVKVTQSSRYLVKRTGEKVFLECVQDMDHENMFWYRQDPGLGLRLIYFSYDVKMKEKGDIPEGYSVSREKKERFSLILESASTNQTSMYLCASSLGGTKYGYEQYFGPGTRLTVT.

J is TRBJ2-4 and V is TRBV28, with 7 bases identical to TRBD1. The germline CDR1 and CDR2 sequences are MDHEN and SYDVKM. The CDR3 extends over 16 amino acids. Germline trimming cut 5 bases from V and 0 bases from J; bases unmatched to any gene: 7. The CDR3 nucleotides read TGTGCCAGCAGTCCCCCGGGACAGCTAGCCAAAAACATTCAGTACTTC. Translation: CASSPPGQLAKNIQYF.

J is TRBJ2-3 and V is TRBV7-6; 10 nucleotides line up with TRBD2. The CDR3 has 17 residues. Germline V gene sequence: CDR1 SGHVS, CDR2 FNYEAQ. V dropped 2 bases and J dropped 3; count of bases not matched to a gene: 8. As DNA, the CDR3 is TGTGCCAGCAGCTTATTCCCTAGCGGGAGTATGACAGATACGCAGTATTTT. Residues: CASSLFPSGSMTDTQYF.

This clone appeared a few times. The chain has TRBV18 and TRBJ1-2, with D possibly matching TRBD1 (6 bases). V lost 2 bases and J 8 bases, leaving 12 bases between the germline ends. The CDR3 has 13 residues. Germline values: CDR1 KGHSH, CDR2 LQKENI. The CDR3 coding sequence is TGTGCCAGCTCACCATCACAGGGAGTCGGCTACACCTTC. Encoded protein: CASSPSQGVGYTF.

CDR3 coding DNA: TGTGCCAGCAGTCCGGGACTAGCGGGAGCCCATGAGCAGTTCTTC. Protein: CASSPGLAGAHEQFF. The chain carries TRBV27 and TRBJ2-1, with TRBD2 matching 14 bases. This CDR3 has 15 amino acids. Germline V lookup: CDR1 MNHEY, CDR2 SMNVEV (reference sequence). V lost 5 bases and J lost 8; bases outside the gene matches: 5.

V is TRBV18 and J is TRBJ2-7, with a tentative D call TRBD1 (6 bases). The germline gives CDR1 KGHSH, CDR2 LQKENI. The V gene lost 6 bases and the J gene lost 4 bases, with 10 bases spanning the gap. This CDR3 is built from 12 residues. CDR3 region: CASSARGYEQYF. In nucleotides, the CDR3 is TGTGCCAGCTCGGCTAGGGGGTACGAGCAGTACTTC.

The rearrangement uses TRBV6-1 and TRBJ2-1, with 7 nucleotides matching TRBD2. With V trimmed by 5 bases and J by 6 bases, 7 bases remained unmatched. Germline values: CDR1 MNHNS, CDR2 SASEGT. CDR3 length: 14 residues. This CDR3 is CASSFFLAANEQFF. CDR3 bases: TGTGCCAGCAGTTTCTTTCTAGCGGCCAATGAGCAGTTCTTC.

The V call is TRBV5-1, the J call TRBJ2-3, with TRBD2 matching over 9 bases. V lost 3 bases and J lost 1; bases outside the gene matches: 6. This CDR3 has 16 residues. Germline CDR1 and CDR2: SGHRS and YFSETQ. The CDR3 loop reads CASSSGIAGGTDTQYF. The CDR3 bases are TGCGCCAGCAGCTCCGGAATAGCGGGAGGCACAGATACGCAGTATTTT.